Shown below are 29 T cell receptor beta chains from a single sample sequenced in a study of CXCR3-negative and CXCR3-positive naive CD8 T cells. TRB cDNA libraries were made by UMI-labeled 5' RACE. TCRdb reanalyzed the 5' RACE reads, giving one entry per CDR3 protein sequence and no DNA. This repertoire includes about 130,000 distinct CDR3 sequences. The sequencing input was naive CXCR3- CD8+ T cells from blood. The subset: CD45RO-CCR7+CD27+CD95- naive CD8+ T cells lacking CXCR3 (TNR3-). The receptor set was obtained from a human donor in good health. Some clones in this sample may be carry-over from other donors' samples.

The J gene is TRBJ2-5, the V gene TRBV25-1; checking the TCRdb D call of TRBD1 is not possible without DNA. Germline CDR1 is MGHDK and CDR2 is SYGVNS. CDR3 length equals 15 residues. This chain's CDR3 is CASSEFGGRVETQYF.

V usage is TRBV11-2 and J usage is TRBJ2-5; the D call from TCRdb, TRBD1, cannot be confirmed without DNA. The germline gives CDR1 SGHAT, CDR2 FQNNGV. CDR3 length equals 15 residues. CDR3 amino acids: CASSAGGRWGETQYF.

V gene TRBV28 combines with J gene TRBJ1-4. Germline loops: CDR1 MDHEN, CDR2 SYDVKM. CDR3 length equals 15 residues. This chain's CDR3 is CASSLGQGYNEKLFF.

This sequence joins TRBV29-1 and TRBJ2-2; the D call from TCRdb, TRBD1, cannot be confirmed without DNA. Germline loops: CDR1 SQVTM, CDR2 ANQGSEA. The CDR3 contains 16 residues. The CDR3 sequence: CSVEDDGTVNTGELFF.

The CDR3 loop reads CSVEESDTSYEQYF. The chain combines TRBV29-1 with TRBJ2-7. The CDR3 has 14 amino acids. CDR1 SQVTM and CDR2 ANQGSEA come from the germline V gene.

The chain carries TRBV29-1 and TRBJ2-5; the D call from TCRdb, TRBD1, cannot be confirmed without DNA. CDR1 SQVTM and CDR2 ANQGSEA come from the germline V gene. The CDR3 totals 12 residues. CDR3 loop: CSTGRFQETQYF. The full variable domain, in which reference TRBV29-1 and TRBJ2-5 provide the parts outside the CDR3, is SAVISQKPSRDICQRGTSLTIQCQVDSQVTMMFWYRQQPGQSLTLIATANQGSEATYESGFVIDKFPISRPNLTFSTLTVSNMSPEDSSIYLCSTGRFQETQYFGPGTRLLVL.

This chain links TRBV7-9 with TRBJ2-5; TCRdb's D call of TRBD1 is untestable without DNA. Germline lookup yields CDR1 SEHNR and CDR2 FQNEAQ (reference sequence). This CDR3 is built from 15 residues. The CDR3: CASSPFGGSEETQYF.

The genes are TRBV7-8 and TRBJ2-7; TCRdb's assignment of TRBD2 cannot be checked, as there is no DNA. Germline CDR1 and CDR2: SGHVS and FQNEAQ. This CDR3 region has 16 residues. CDR3 protein: CASSLGLAGGHYEQYF.

This rearrangement joins TRBV7-9 to TRBJ2-7; no DNA is available, so the TRBD2 call from TCRdb remains unchecked. Germline V gene data show CDR1 as SEHNR and CDR2 as FQNEAQ (reference sequence). This CDR3 comprises 18 residues. CDR3 protein: CASSPIPGLAGAHYEQYF. Full variable domain (remainder filled in from reference TRBV7-9 and TRBJ2-7): DTGVSQNPRHKITKRGQNVTFRCDPISEHNRLYWYRQTLGQGPEFLTYFQNEAQLEKSRLLSDRFSAERPKGSFSTLEIQRTEQGDSAMYLCASSPIPGLAGAHYEQYFGPGTRLTVT.

This chain joins TRBV10-3 and TRBJ2-7; the D gene TCRdb calls, TRBD1, cannot be checked with no DNA. CDR3 length: 15 residues. Germline V gives CDR1 ENHRY, CDR2 SYGVKD. The CDR3 loop is CAISDLRDRTYEQYF.

V is TRBV7-9 and J is TRBJ2-1. Germline V gives CDR1 SEHNR, CDR2 FQNEAQ (reference sequence). This CDR3 has 17 residues. CDR3 residues: CASSLARGSDSYNEQFF.

This chain connects TRBV28 to TRBJ2-1; TCRdb selects TRBD1, and the lack of DNA leaves this call unchecked. The CDR3 contains 16 residues. The germline gives CDR1 MDHEN, CDR2 SYDVKM. The CDR3 here is CASRPGGTGLGGEQFF.

The chain recombines TRBV5-1 with TRBJ2-1; the D call of TRBD2 rests on TCRdb alone, since no DNA is present to check it. Germline assignment: CDR1 SGHRS and CDR2 YFSETQ. This CDR3 is 17 amino acids long. CDR3 sequence: CASSWGVGGLATDEQFF. The full variable domain, completed using reference TRBV5-1 and TRBJ2-1, is KAGVTQTPRYLIKTRGQQVTLSCSPISGHRSVSWYQQTPGQGLQFLFEYFSETQRNKGNFPGRFSGRQFSNSRSEMNVSTLELGDSALYLCASSWGVGGLATDEQFFGPGTRLTVL.

This rearrangement joins TRBV29-1 to TRBJ2-3; checking the TCRdb D call of TRBD2 is not possible without DNA. The V gene's germline CDR1 is SQVTM and CDR2 ANQGSEA. The CDR3 is made up of 18 amino acids. CDR3 region: CSVLGDTSPRTSTDTQYF.

The V call is TRBV10-3, the J call TRBJ2-7; lacking DNA, the TRBD1 call made by TCRdb goes unchecked. This CDR3 is 15 amino acids long. Per the germline V gene, CDR1 is ENHRY and CDR2 is SYGVKD. This CDR3 is CAISESTGRLDEQYF.

V and J are TRBV7-2 and TRBJ2-5; TCRdb returns TRBD2, unconfirmable since there is no DNA. This CDR3 has 17 residues. Germline CDR1 is SGHTA and CDR2 is FQGNSA. The CDR3 is CASSPSLAILSQETQYF.

V gene TRBV7-6 combines with J gene TRBJ2-5; TCRdb selects TRBD2, and the lack of DNA leaves this call unchecked. Germline assignment: CDR1 SGHVS and CDR2 FNYEAQ. The CDR3 is 18 residues long. CDR3 amino acids: CASSLFTSASGTKETQYF.

The chain is built from TRBV15 and TRBJ2-7; TCRdb's assignment of TRBD1 cannot be checked, as there is no DNA. Germline V gene data show CDR1 as LNHNV and CDR2 as YYDKDF (reference sequence). The CDR3 runs 15 residues. This CDR3 reads CATSRGTDMGDEQYF.

CDR3 in amino acids: CASSLAGLAGVNEQFF. The chain recombines TRBV7-9 with TRBJ2-1; TCRdb indicates TRBD2, and absent DNA this call remains unverified. CDR3 length: 16 residues. CDR1 is SEHNR, CDR2 FQNEAQ, per germline (reference sequence).

This chain uses TRBV20-1 with TRBJ2-5. Per the germline V gene, CDR1 is DFQATT and CDR2 is SNEGSKA (reference sequence). The CDR3 is made up of 15 amino acids. This CDR3 reads CSARDLTGNQETQYF.

The rearrangement links TRBV25-1 to TRBJ1-5. CDR1 and CDR2 from the germline V gene are MGHDK and SYGVNS. The CDR3 sequence is 13 residues long. The CDR3 sequence: CASSEGTYPPQHF.

The chain combines TRBV9 with TRBJ1-2. Germline V gene data show CDR1 as SGDLS and CDR2 as YYNGEE. The CDR3 spans 13 residues. The CDR3 protein is CASSVAGNYGYTF.

This rearrangement joins TRBV20-1 to TRBJ1-5; TCRdb calls TRBD1, which cannot be checked without DNA. Per the germline V gene, CDR1 is DFQATT and CDR2 is SNEGSKA (reference sequence). This CDR3 has 15 amino acids. The CDR3 sequence is CSATWLGDSNQPQHF.

The V call is TRBV7-3, the J call TRBJ2-1; the D call of TRBD2 rests on TCRdb alone, since no DNA is present to check it. The CDR3 covers 13 residues. Germline V gives CDR1 SGHTA, CDR2 FQGTGA. CDR3 protein: CASSPSGSNEQFF.

The rearrangement uses TRBV3-1 and TRBJ2-7; the TRBD2 assignment by TCRdb is unverifiable without DNA. The germline CDR1 and CDR2 sequences are LGHDT and YNNKEL (reference sequence). This CDR3 comprises 16 residues. Here the CDR3 reads CASKPTTSSEPYEQYF.

The J gene is TRBJ1-1, the V gene TRBV14; the TRBD1 assignment by TCRdb is unverifiable without DNA. Germline V gene lookup returns CDR1 SGHDN and CDR2 FVKESK. This CDR3 has 14 amino acids. The CDR3: CASADRGTLTEAFF. The entire variable domain, with the rest obtained from reference TRBV14 and TRBJ1-1, is as follows: EAGVTQFPSHSVIEKGQTVTLRCDPISGHDNLYWYRRVMGKEIKFLLHFVKESKQDESGMPNNRFLAERTGGTYSTLKVQPAELEDSGVYFCASADRGTLTEAFFGQGTRLTVV.

The chain is built from TRBV14 and TRBJ1-2. The germline CDR1 and CDR2 sequences are SGHDN and FVKESK. There are 17 residues in the CDR3. The CDR3 loop reads CASSQFSSARQPYGYTF.

This chain links TRBV21-1 with TRBJ1-1. TRBV21-1 constitutes a pseudogene. CDR3 length: 15 amino acids. The CDR3 loop is CASSKDSYQNTEAFF.

V usage is TRBV28 and J usage is TRBJ2-5. This CDR3 has 14 amino acids. Germline CDR1 is MDHEN and CDR2 is SYDVKM. The CDR3: CATKKWGGEETQYF.